The rows below give T cell receptor beta chains drawn from one sample of a study of regulatory T cells in long-lasting Graves disease. TCRdb recomputed calls from the multiplex PCR reads with MiXCR, one row per CDR3 protein. The data contain around 450,000 distinct CDR3 sequences, 20% to 25% of them singletons. This specimen was peripheral blood mononuclear cells (PBMCs), taken when the disease was refractory, from a patient treated with antithyroid drugs. These receptors were obtained from a female donor with Graves disease. Both conserved end residues are part of each CDR3. D genes are given only for firm matches. Size tells how often a clone was seen (once, few, many) or the class of an expanded clone, and some rows leave it out.

d_call j_call clone_size cdr3_length v_call cdr3_aa cdr3_nt
TRBD1 TRBJ2-7 many 17 TRBV12-5 CASGFRPGTGSSYEQYF TGTGCTAGTGGTTTTCGACCGGGGACAGGCTCATCCTACGAGCAGTACTTC
NA TRBJ1-1 many 13 TRBV20-1 CSARQAEDTEAFF TGCAGTGCGAGACAGGCGGAGGACACTGAAGCTTTCTTT
TRBD1 TRBJ1-1 few 18 TRBV9 CASSVAVTGGLRDTEAFF TGTGCCAGCAGCGTAGCTGTGACAGGGGGCCTCCGGGACACTGAAGCTTTCTTT
TRBD1 TRBJ1-5 few 14 TRBV20-1 CSARAGGLSQPQHF TGCAGTGCTAGAGCAGGGGGCTTAAGTCAGCCCCAGCATTTT
NA TRBJ2-4 NA 15 TRBV2 CASSEPKYANNERFF TGTGCCAGCAGTGAACCCAAGTACGCCAACAATGAGCGGTTCTTC
TRBD2 TRBJ2-1 NA 17 TRBV24-1 CATSDGPLAGPYNEQFF TGTGCCACCAGTGATGGCCCACTAGCGGGGCCCTACAATGAGCAGTTCTTC
NA TRBJ1-1 NA 16 TRBV15 CATSRETGRPNTEAFF TGTGCCACCAGCAGAGAAACAGGGCGACCGAACACTGAAGCTTTCTTT
NA TRBJ1-2 NA 17 TRBV4-1 CASSQEGVGTTDYGYTF TGCGCCAGCAGCCAAGAAGGGGTGGGCACTACTGACTATGGCTACACCTTC
NA TRBJ2-1 NA 13 TRBV7-2 CASSLGHVREQFF TGTGCCAGCAGCTTGGGCCATGTGCGGGAGCAGTTCTTC
TRBD1 TRBJ1-6 NA 16 TRBV6-2/TRBV6-3 CASSHPTGKDNSPLHF TGTGCCAGCAGTCACCCGACAGGGAAGGATAATTCACCCCTCCACTTT
NA TRBJ2-5 few 14 TRBV30 CAWSGTGRSATQYF TGTGCCTGGAGCGGAACAGGTCGATCTGCGACCCAGTACTTC
NA TRBJ2-5 many 14 TRBV20-1 CSARSGLQGKTQYF TGCAGTGCTCGATCCGGCCTCCAGGGAAAGACCCAGTACTTC
TRBD1 TRBJ1-1 many 18 TRBV6-1 CASRALPGTGWGNTEAFF TGTGCCAGCAGAGCGCTCCCCGGGACAGGGTGGGGGAACACTGAAGCTTTCTTT
NA TRBJ2-7 few 15 TRBV19 CASSIAEGRTYEQYF TGTGCCAGTAGTATAGCGGAGGGACGAACCTACGAGCAGTACTTC
NA TRBJ2-5 many 15 TRBV24-1 CATSDSGTTAETQYF TGTGCCACCAGTGATTCCGGGACAACGGCTGAGACCCAGTACTTC
TRBD2 TRBJ2-7 NA 16 TRBV5-4 CASSSPGLAGAYEQYF TGTGCCAGCAGCTCGCCGGGACTAGCGGGCGCGTACGAGCAGTACTTC